The T cell receptor beta chain under discussion was sequenced for a study of blood T cell repertoires in COVID-19. About the study: The study drew acute and convalescent COVID-19 samples from the United States, Italy and Spain. PBMCs, B-cell-depleted T cells, or T cells were the source of the cDNA or gDNA that made up the material.

The table came from immunoSEQ multiplex PCR; TCRdb's copy has only in-frame clones and leaves some out. The sample includes some 140,000 clones, 80% to 85% of them seen just once. CDR3 size: 13 residues. The germline gives CDR1 LNHDA, CDR2 SQIVND (reference sequence). V lost 4 bases to trimming and J lost 5 bases; unmatched junction nucleotides: 4. J is TRBJ1-2 and V is TRBV19; 7 bases are shared with TRBD1. The sequence was collected from an older woman with active or convalescent COVID-19. The sequencing sample was made of peripheral blood. In DNA form, the CDR3 reads TGTGCCAGTAGTACGACAGGGACATATGGCTACACCTTC. Its protein product is CASSTTGTYGYTF.